The sequence of this TCR beta chain was determined in a study of shared clonotypes between healthy human individuals. Per sorted-subset replicate PCR, input was around 200 ng DNA, representing roughly 28,000 T cell genomes. This table comes from immunoSEQ multiplex PCR, and its TCRdb copy is limited to in-frame clones, with some not included. This sample has over a million clones, with 65% to 80% found just once. General study findings and limits: Large sequencing depth failed to make sorted-subset sequencing complete, rarefaction showed. Clonotype sharing among donors likely depends on sequencing depth. Limited genetic and exposure-history diversity came from having few donors.

This clone was recorded only once. The antigen is not known. CDR1 is SGHRS, CDR2 YFSETQ, per germline. The CDR3 length is 13 residues. Trimming removed 1 base from V and 3 bases from J, with 7 bases in between. What was sequenced was memory CD4+ T cells sorted from blood. As for subset: CD45RA-negative fraction. The TCR was taken from a young man in good health. The chain joins TRBV5-1 to TRBJ1-2; D not resolved. This CDR3 is CASSLNRDYGYTF. As DNA, the CDR3 is TGCGCCAGCAGCTTGAACCGGGACTATGGCTACACCTTC. The full variable domain, its missing parts supplied by reference TRBV5-1 and TRBJ1-2, is KAGVTQTPRYLIKTRGQQVTLSCSPISGHRSVSWYQQTPGQGLQFLFEYFSETQRNKGNFPGRFSGRQFSNSRSEMNVSTLELGDSALYLCASSLNRDYGYTFGSGTRLTVV.